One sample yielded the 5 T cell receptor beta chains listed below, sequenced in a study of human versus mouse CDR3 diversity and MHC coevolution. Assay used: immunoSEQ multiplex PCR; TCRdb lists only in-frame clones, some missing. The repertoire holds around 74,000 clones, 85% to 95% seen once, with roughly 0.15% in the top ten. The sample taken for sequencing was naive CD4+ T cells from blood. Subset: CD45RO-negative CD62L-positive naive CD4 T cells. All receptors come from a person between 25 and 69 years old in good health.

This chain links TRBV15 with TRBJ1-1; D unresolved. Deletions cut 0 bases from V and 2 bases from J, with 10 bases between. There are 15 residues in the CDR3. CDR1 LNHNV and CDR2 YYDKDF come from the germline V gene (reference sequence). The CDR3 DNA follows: TGTGCCACCAGCAGAGATAGAGGGCAAAACACTGAAGCTTTCTTT. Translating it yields CATSRDRGQNTEAFF.

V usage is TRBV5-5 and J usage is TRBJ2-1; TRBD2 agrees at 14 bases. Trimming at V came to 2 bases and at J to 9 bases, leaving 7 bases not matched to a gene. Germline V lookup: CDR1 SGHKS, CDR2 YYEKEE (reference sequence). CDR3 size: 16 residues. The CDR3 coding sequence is TGTGCCAGCAGCTTCACCCGACTAGCGGGGGGGACTGAGCAGTTCTTC. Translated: CASSFTRLAGGTEQFF.

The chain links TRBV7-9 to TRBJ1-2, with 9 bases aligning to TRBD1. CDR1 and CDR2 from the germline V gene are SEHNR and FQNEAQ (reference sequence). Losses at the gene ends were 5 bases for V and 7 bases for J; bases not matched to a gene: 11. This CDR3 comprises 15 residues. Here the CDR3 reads CASSRPDRGAGGYTF. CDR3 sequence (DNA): TGTGCCAGCAGCCGACCGGACAGGGGCGCAGGTGGCTACACCTTC.

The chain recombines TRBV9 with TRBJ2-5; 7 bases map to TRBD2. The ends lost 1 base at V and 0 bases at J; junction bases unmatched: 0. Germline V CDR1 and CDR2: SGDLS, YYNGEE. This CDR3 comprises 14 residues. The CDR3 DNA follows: TGTGCCAGCAGCGTACTAGCGGACCAAGAGACCCAGTACTTC. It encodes CASSVLADQETQYF.

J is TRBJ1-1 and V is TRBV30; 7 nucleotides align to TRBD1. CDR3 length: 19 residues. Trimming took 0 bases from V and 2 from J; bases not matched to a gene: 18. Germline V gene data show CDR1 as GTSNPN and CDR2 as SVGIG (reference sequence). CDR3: CAWSVRWARGWRDNTEAFF. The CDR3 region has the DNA TGTGCCTGGAGTGTACGGTGGGCCAGGGGGTGGAGGGATAACACTGAAGCTTTCTTT.